This TCR beta chain was recorded in a study of T-cell memory formation after mild COVID-19. The overall study: TCR clusters were largely donor specific.

The 5'RACE method, run with constant-segment primers, produced TCR alpha and TCR beta cDNA libraries (carrying sample barcodes and UMIs). Each CDR3 protein is one row after TCRdb ran MiXCR on the 5' RACE reads. Here the sample spans about 210,000 distinct CDR3 sequences, approximately 10% being singletons. CDR3 size: 15 residues. Germline V CDR1 and CDR2: SGHAT, FQNNGV. V was clipped by 1 base and J by 2 bases, with 11 bases between them. On this clonotype: What it binds is not known.

Notes on the study in general: Clones contracting day 15 to 85 were balanced CD4/CD8; later expanders leaned CD4+. The CD4+ clones that contracted clustered mainly within CM and EM, and the CD8+ clones concentrated in EMRA.

The rearrangement links TRBV11-2 to TRBJ1-1, with D possibly TRBD1 on 5 matching bases. The sequenced sample was PBMCs or a T cell subset sorted from them (not recorded which). The source is a young man who had mild COVID-19 (a few samples of this study predate the infection). Cell type and time point are not known. CDR3 amino acids: CASSLAAGINTEAFF. The CDR3 coding sequence is TGTGCCAGCAGCTTAGCCGCAGGGATTAACACTGAAGCTTTCTTT.